This T cell receptor beta chain stems from a study of cytomegalovirus exposure and HLA in healthy donors. The overall study: A previous analysis identified 90 million to 140 million unique TCR beta sequences derived from 180 million or so T cells.

The PCR used 60 Vbeta and 13 Jbeta primers. The data were produced by immunoSEQ multiplex PCR, yet TCRdb's version contains in-frame clones alone and is incomplete. The repertoire includes 150,000 or so clones, over 65% of them detected once, and about 13% sits in the top ten. V lost 4 bases and J 8 bases, leaving 16 bases between the germline ends. Per germline, CDR1 LGHNA and CDR2 YSLEER. The CDR3 has 14 residues. Study-level findings and limits: The study labeled 150 to 200 TCR beta chains cytomegalovirus-associated. A missense variant in DCLRE1C was later tied to TCR beta V- and J-gene trimming. Using the classifier, cytomegalovirus status was reportedly diagnosed with high specificity and sensitivity.

About this clone: Its antigen is unknown.

What was sequenced was PBMCs. J is TRBJ2-3 and V is TRBV4-3, with D unresolved. The clonotype was recovered from a man between 40 and 49 years old in good health and CMV-seropositive. The CDR3 loop is CASSPNAEFGTQYF. As DNA, the CDR3 is TGCGCCAGCAGCCCCAATGCCGAGTTCGGTACGCAGTATTTT.